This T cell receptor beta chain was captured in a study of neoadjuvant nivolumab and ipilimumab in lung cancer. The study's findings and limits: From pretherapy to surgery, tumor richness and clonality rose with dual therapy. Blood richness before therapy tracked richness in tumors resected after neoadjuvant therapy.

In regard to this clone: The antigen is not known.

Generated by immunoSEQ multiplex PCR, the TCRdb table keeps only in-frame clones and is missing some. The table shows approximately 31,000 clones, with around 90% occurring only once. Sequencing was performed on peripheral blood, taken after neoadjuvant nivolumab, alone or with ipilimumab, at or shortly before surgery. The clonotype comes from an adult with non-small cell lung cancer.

The CDR3 sequence: CASGYVAVGYTF. The CDR3 region has the DNA TGTGCTAGTGGCTATGTTGCCGTTGGCTACACCTTC. The V and J genes are TRBV12-5 and TRBJ1-2; D not certain. The germline gives CDR1 LGHNT, CDR2 FRNRAP. CDR3 size: 12 residues. V was shortened by 6 bases and J by 7 bases, with 12 bases between the two germline ends.